Listed here is a single T cell receptor beta chain. Its antigen target is currently unknown. Base-call qualities are not available, and no considerably larger clone is one nucleotide away. The cohort comprised fewer than 35 patients with locally advanced or metastatic urothelial carcinoma treated at Memorial Sloan Kettering on a trial protocol. Peripheral blood mononuclear cells were collected pretreatment and during treatment, with between 1 and 8 total time points obtained per patient. The Qiagen DNeasy Blood extraction kit was used to purify genomic DNA from total PBMCs and tumor samples. PBMCs were collected pretreatment and during treatment and were isolated and stored as previously described. Synthetic TCR analog templates were spiked into each PCR to estimate absolute template abundance from read counts. Using the immunoSEQ assay, TCRbeta CDR3 regions were amplified from genomic DNA with bias-controlled V and J gene primers. Sequencing of rearranged TCRbeta segments was done at approximately 20X coverage. The source study handled its data this way. Sequencing errors were corrected by clustering and CDR3s were annotated against IMGT to assign V, D and J genes. Downstream analyses used only productive TCRbeta rearrangements, leaving out any out-of-frame or stop-codon sequences. Clonality was computed as one minus Shannon entropy normalized by the log of the number of unique productive sequences. Fisher's exact test with Benjamini-Hochberg correction, using a cutoff of adjusted p below 0.01, was how clones that differed between time points or between blood and tumor were identified. The table comes from immuneACCESS by way of TCRdb, which keeps in-frame sequences with V and J called. Part of the clones is missing from these tables; in studies checked, under half for an unresolved V gene and the rest for unknown reasons. V, J and clone size derive from that table, while D and trimming were established from the DNA sequence. The sample table contains roughly 32,000 clones; only one count was recorded for 70% to 85% of them. Less than 40% of the sample is in the top ten clones.

The germline V and J ends show losses of 4 bases and 6 bases respectively, and no gene match explains 14 bases of the junction. Including the terminal cysteine and phenylalanine, the CDR3 comprises 18 residues. Of all the DNA, just the CDR3 is kept, 54 bases in frame from base 1. Looking up the germline V gene (reference sequence) yields CDR1 PRHDT and CDR2 FYEKMQ. This specimen comes from a study of PD-L1 blockade in urothelial cancer (dated by TCRdb to 2017 to 2019). About the full investigation: Therapy was started in the mid-2010s for all patients, and atezolizumab 1,200 mg was administered intravenously every 3 weeks. Durable clinical benefit was defined as a progression-free survival longer than 6 months, and TCR features were additionally tested against progression-free survival and overall survival. A median of around 150,000 T cells and some 84,000 unique TCRs was obtained from blood samples, and a median clonality of 0.080 was observed. About 90% of the roughly 29 patients were identified as males with urothelial cancer of bladder origin, and a prior smoking history was reported by 18 of 29 patients. An exploratory multi-omic analysis was conducted of the somatic, immune and clinical correlates of response to PD-L1 blockade with atezolizumab in urothelial cancer. An ECOG performance status of 0 or 1 was recorded for the patients, and 0 to 3 prior chemotherapy regimens had been received by the patients. Pretreatment blood TCR-seq was available for about 30 patients, at least one posttreatment blood collection was obtained for some 25 patients, and tumor TCR-seq was available for some 25 patients. In the same patients, whole exome sequencing and RNA sequencing of pretreatment tumors were performed in addition to TCR sequencing. Durable clinical benefit was achieved by nine patients but not by the remaining 20. Blood samples were analyzed 3 weeks after the start of treatment (second dose) and 6 weeks after the start of treatment. Pretreatment tumor samples, along with matched peripheral blood serially collected before and after atezolizumab treatment, were subjected to TCR sequencing. What the study reported, not specific to this receptor: Because the sample size was small (n of about 29) and many exploratory analyses were performed, the results are intended to be hypothesis-generating. Patients with durable benefit showed greater expansion of tumor-associated TCR clones in peripheral blood 3 weeks after starting treatment (n ≈ 21, p = 0.022). A pretreatment peripheral blood TCR clonality below the median was linked to improved progression-free and overall survival.

This sequence originates from a man aged 60 to 75 with urothelial cancer. The sequencing here drew on PBMCs, taken around atezolizumab (anti-PD-L1) treatment. The V and J segments used are TRBV13 and TRBJ2-1; 11 bases in between match TRBD1. The sequence in DNA is TGTGCCAGCAGCTCAACCGGGACAGGGGGGGTGACAGGCAATGAGCAGTTCTTC. It translates as CASSSTGTGGVTGNEQFF.